These 6 T cell receptor beta chains were all obtained from the same sample, sequenced in a study of radiotherapy plus CTLA-4 blockade in lung cancer. Clones were read by immunoSEQ multiplex PCR, and TCRdb kept only the in-frame ones, dropping some. Among about 62,000 clones listed, approximately 76% were seen once. Sequenced here: peripheral blood, sampled from a patient treated with radiotherapy plus ipilimumab. Receptors were obtained from a human donor with non-small cell lung cancer who had a complete response to radiotherapy plus ipilimumab.

The V gene is TRBV5-1, the J gene TRBJ1-1; 7 nucleotides agree with TRBD1. In germline, CDR1 is SGHRS, CDR2 YFSETQ. The CDR3 length is 12 residues. V trimming: 0 bases; J trimming: 10 bases; junction bases outside the gene matches: 3. The CDR3 DNA reads as TGCGCCAGCAGCTTGGGTTCAGGGGGAGCTTTCTTT. Protein: CASSLGSGGAFF.

The chain joins TRBV5-1 to TRBJ2-5; TRBD1 might be the D (5 bases). The better agreement between TRBJ2-7 and the DNA end casts doubt on the J call. Germline loops: CDR1 SGHRS, CDR2 YFSETQ. This CDR3 region has 14 residues. The CDR3 bases are TGCGCCAGCAGCTTGGTAGCAGGGTCCTACGAGCAGTACTTC. As protein: CASSLVAGSYEQYF.

The chain couples TRBV28 to TRBJ1-2; 11 bases are a match to TRBD1. From germline, CDR1 is MDHEN and CDR2 SYDVKM. J gave up 4 bases and V 6 bases, and 16 bases lay outside the gene matches. This CDR3 is 18 amino acids long. This CDR3 reads CASRPPGQGVKLGYGYTF. Here the CDR3 DNA reads TGTGCCAGCAGACCTCCGGGACAGGGGGTAAAGCTTGGCTATGGCTACACCTTC.

This rearrangement joins TRBV18 to TRBJ2-1; 14 nucleotides align to TRBD2. V lost 1 base to trimming and J lost 9 bases; unmatched junction nucleotides: 5. The CDR3 has 16 residues. The germline V gene has CDR1 KGHSH and CDR2 LQKENI. The CDR3 is CASSPRLAGGPGEQFF. In DNA, the CDR3 is TGTGCCAGCTCACCACGACTAGCGGGAGGGCCCGGTGAGCAGTTCTTC.

This clone was observed a single time. For the CDR3, the DNA is TGCGCCAGCAGCTTGGGCGGCCTAGCGGGGTACAATGAGCAGTTCTTC. It yields the protein CASSLGGLAGYNEQFF. V and J are TRBV5-1 and TRBJ2-1, with 9 bases fitting TRBD2. Germline values: CDR1 SGHRS, CDR2 YFSETQ. There are 16 residues in the CDR3. The V and J ends lost 0 bases and 4 bases, in that order; junction bases with no gene match: 5.

The chain joins TRBV11-2 to TRBJ2-7; D possibly corresponds to TRBD2 (6 bases). Trimming removed 4 bases at V and 4 bases at J, with 17 bases between. The germline V gene has CDR1 SGHAT and CDR2 FQNNGV. This CDR3 has 15 amino acids. The CDR3 coding sequence is TGTGCCAGCAGCTGGGGGAGGTCAGGGCGATACGAGCAGTACTTC. Encoded protein: CASSWGRSGRYEQYF.